This is a list of T cell receptor beta chains from one sample in a study of T-cell memory formation after mild COVID-19. TCRdb passed the 5' RACE reads through MiXCR, listing each CDR3 protein once. This sample has roughly 200,000 distinct CDR3 sequences, with around a fifth found just once. The sample consisted of PBMCs or a T cell subset sorted from them (not recorded which). The source of these receptors is an adult woman who had mild COVID-19 (a few samples of this study predate the infection). Cell type and time point are not known. Each CDR3 is given with its conserved first and last residue. Fields, in order: V gene, CDR3 protein.

TRBV12-3/TRBV12-4 CASRSTGNTEAFF
TRBV5-4 CASSLEKGINGYTF
TRBV10-2 CASSVGQEENQYF
TRBV7-9 CASSSSGRGIYGYTF
TRBV5-6 CASSWGRGSYEQYF
TRBV21-1 CASSKAGRGREQKNTEAFF
TRBV7-8 CASSRDNQPQHF
TRBV29-1 CSVVGQKLGSTEAFF
TRBV5-6 CASSLGQTTGYGYTF
TRBV5-1 CASSLGSGDYGYTF
TRBV2 CASSGGVSYEQYF
TRBV9 CASSSSPSTGELFF
TRBV29-1 CSVSGRNYEQYF
TRBV4-2 CASSQDGAGHTDTQYF
TRBV6-2/TRBV6-3 CAARGAEAFF
TRBV20-1 CSGMTQFYPGELFF
TRBV19 CASTRALGAYNEQFF
TRBV6-5 CASSPTGGTNEKLFF
TRBV9 CASSVSGRASTDTQYF
TRBV27 CASSLANTEFSTDTQYF
TRBV27 CASSPRTSGVEFF
TRBV9 CASSVVAYQTPYNEQFF
TRBV5-1 CASRTGFNEQFF
TRBV19 CATSWAGGTEAFF
TRBV5-6 CASSPGQVEAFF
TRBV4-3 CASSSQRGGQETQYF
TRBV27 CASSLLGTAYEQYF
TRBV7-9 CASSSGASYEQYF
TRBV4-1 CASSAGTESYEQYF
TRBV27 CASSLTRSYEQYF
TRBV3-1 CASSQEYTSAGGNTIYF
TRBV6-2/TRBV6-3 CASRLLPRGGTEAFF
TRBV4-3 CASSPLAGKGYEQYF
TRBV5-5 CASSSAGLHGAYNEQFF
TRBV20-1 CSARPTIRGQETQYF
TRBV4-1 CASSQRPGGNTGELFF
TRBV7-8 CASRATSGRDISWTGELFF
TRBV5-1 CASSLQEGLKLFF
TRBV7-2 CASSLYLTDPDEELFF
TRBV13 CASSFTGNTEAFF